This T cell receptor beta chain is drawn from a study of early T cells in non-severe SARS-CoV-2 infection. This clonotype was detected only a few times. TCRdb re-called the 5' RACE reads with MiXCR, one entry per CDR3 protein. The sample includes approximately 64,000 distinct CDR3 sequences, 20% of them seen just once. The CDR3 has 14 amino acids. Trimming at V came to 3 bases and at J to 4 bases, leaving 5 bases not matched to a gene. Germline CDR1 is MGHRA and CDR2 is YSYEKL. This clonotype originated in an adult who was a healthcare worker with PCR-confirmed SARS-CoV-2 infection or an uninfected control (not recorded which). Sample: whole blood, taken at baseline. The chain recombines TRBV4-1 with TRBJ1-1; the match to TRBD1 covers 7 bases. In nucleotides, the CDR3 is TGCGCCAGCAGCCAGAGGACAGGCGGCACTGAAGCTTTCTTT. Amino acids: CASSQRTGGTEAFF.